This paragraph reports one T cell receptor beta chain. Its antigen is unknown. The repertoire was sequenced with immunoSEQ multiplex PCR; TCRdb's copy has only in-frame clones and lacks some. The sample consists of over 150,000 clones, around 94% of them appearing once. V lost 4 bases, J lost 8 bases, and 13 bases lay in between. The CDR3 has 13 residues. Germline assignment: CDR1 SGDLS and CDR2 YYNGEE. These data are taken from a study of T cell responses to AZD1222 COVID-19 vaccine. Study results and caveats: Clonal diversity was possibly underestimated; the donors were predominantly white British and more often female. Researchers report vaccine-associated CD4 TCRs spanning spike, with dominance at 160-218 and 743-854. Spike-specific TCR breadth and depth rose after two AZD1222 doses. In the spike-specific TCR repertoire, nearly half reportedly target unmutated variant regions.

Sequenced here: peripheral blood, sampled 28 days after the second AZD1222 dose. The V call is TRBV9, the J call TRBJ1-3; D call uncertain. The TCR originated in an adult who received the AZD1222 COVID-19 vaccine. The CDR3 coding sequence is TGTGCCAGCAGCTTCACAAGCCGGGACACCATATATTTT. Its translation is CASSFTSRDTIYF.